The 21 T cell receptor beta chains presented below share a single source sample, sequenced in a study of metastatic and nonmetastatic thyroid tumors. None of the patients had undergone any treatment ahead of thyroid surgery. TCRdb called clones again from the PCR reads with MiXCR. Among 50,000 or so clones, approximately 17% were seen once, and the ten largest hold 2.5% to 3%. Input material: blood. The source of these receptors is a female donor with papillary thyroid cancer or a benign thyroid nodule (not recorded which). Some clones in this sample may be carry-over from other donors' samples.

This clone was counted many times. The chain couples TRBV13 to TRBJ1-1, with TRBD1 as a possible D gene (6 bases). V lost 6 bases, J lost 1 base, and 12 bases lay in between. There are 14 residues in the CDR3. The germline gives CDR1 PRHDT, CDR2 FYEKMQ (reference sequence). CDR3 bases: TGTGCCAGCAGGGCCGGGACACGGAACACTGAAGCTTTCTTT. Residues: CASRAGTRNTEAFF.

This clone showed up many times. CDR3 sequence: CASSANTGLNYGYTF. The DNA of the CDR3 is TGTGCCAGCAGCGCAAACACAGGGCTTAACTATGGCTACACCTTC. This chain uses TRBV9 with TRBJ1-2; possibly TRBD1 for D (6 bases). This CDR3 is 15 amino acids long. Germline CDR1 is SGDLS and CDR2 is YYNGEE. Trimming shortened V by 3 bases and J by 1 base, and 13 bases separated the two germline ends.

This sequence joins TRBV7-8 and TRBJ1-6; 7 positions agree with TRBD1. Germline V gene data show CDR1 as SGHVS and CDR2 as FQNEAQ. With V trimmed by 7 bases and J by 8 bases, 8 bases remained unmatched. CDR3 length: 14 amino acids. CDR3 protein: CASITRQGDSPLHF. The CDR3, as DNA: TGTGCCAGCATCACACGACAGGGAGATTCACCCCTCCACTTT.

V is TRBV30 and J is TRBJ2-7; 11 positions match TRBD2. The CDR3 extends over 14 amino acids. The germline gives CDR1 GTSNPN, CDR2 SVGIG (reference sequence). Trimming at V came to 3 bases and at J to 7 bases, leaving 8 bases not matched to a gene. CDR3 loop: CAWRIAGGPGEQYF. DNA of the CDR3: TGTGCCTGGAGGATAGCGGGAGGGCCGGGGGAGCAGTACTTC. Drawing the rest from reference TRBV30 and TRBJ2-7, the complete variable domain is SQTIHQWPATLVQPVGSPLSLECTVEGTSNPNLYWYRQAAGRGLQLLFYSVGIGQISSEVPQNLSASRPQDRQFILSSKKLLLSDSGFYLCAWRIAGGPGEQYFGPGTRLTVT.

This clone was found many times. The V gene is TRBV9, the J gene TRBJ1-1; D perhaps matches TRBD1 (5 bases). Germline V gene sequence: CDR1 SGDLS, CDR2 YYNGEE. The CDR3 has 15 amino acids. V lost 0 bases, J lost 4 bases, and 13 bases lay in between. The DNA of the CDR3 is TGTGCCAGCAGCGTAGGGGGGGACGGATTCACTGAAGCTTTCTTT. Its translation is CASSVGGDGFTEAFF.

The chain uses TRBV7-9 and TRBJ1-2, with TRBD1 identical over 9 bases. The CDR3 consists of 13 residues. Germline V gene lookup returns CDR1 SEHNR and CDR2 FQNEAQ (reference sequence). V trimming: 1 base; J trimming: 8 bases; junction bases outside the gene matches: 2. CDR3 nucleotide sequence: TGTGCCAGCAGCTTAGAGACAGGGGGGGGCTACACCTTC. Residues: CASSLETGGGYTF. Full variable domain (rest looked up from reference TRBV7-9 and TRBJ1-2): DTGVSQNPRHKITKRGQNVTFRCDPISEHNRLYWYRQTLGQGPEFLTYFQNEAQLEKSRLLSDRFSAERPKGSFSTLEIQRTEQGDSAMYLCASSLETGGGYTFGSGTRLTVV.

This clone was seen ten or more times. The chain links TRBV6-5 to TRBJ1-2, with D maybe TRBD1 (6 bases). CDR1 is MNHEY and CDR2 is SVGAGI in the germline V gene. CDR3 size: 17 residues. Trimming removed 2 bases from V and 5 bases from J, with 21 bases in between. Here the CDR3 reads CASSYRTGRQSLYGYTF. The CDR3 DNA reads TGTGCCAGCAGTTACCGTACAGGGCGCCAGAGTTTGTATGGCTACACCTTC.

The J gene is TRBJ1-1, the V gene TRBV6-1; D is uncertain. The CDR3 totals 14 residues. The V end was cut by 1 base, the J end by 4 bases, with 10 bases between. CDR1 and CDR2 (germline): MNHNS, SASEGT. The CDR3 coding sequence is TGTGCCAGCAGTGAAGGGGCTTTCATCACTGAAGCTTTCTTT. This sequence encodes CASSEGAFITEAFF.

This chain uses TRBV20-1 with TRBJ2-7; a possible D gene is TRBD2 (6 bases). Germline CDR1 is DFQATT and CDR2 is SNEGSKA (reference sequence). Trimming removed 0 bases from V and 2 bases from J, with 14 bases in between. There are 15 residues in the CDR3. Written as DNA, the CDR3 is TGCAGTGCTAGAGATCCCATAGCGGAGGCCTACGAGCAGTACTTC. It specifies CSARDPIAEAYEQYF.

This clone was picked up many times. The chain uses TRBV28 and TRBJ2-1; D gene uncertain. V lost 6 bases to trimming and J lost 11 bases, with 17 bases between them. This CDR3 comprises 13 residues. Germline CDR1 is MDHEN and CDR2 is SYDVKM. CDR3 DNA: TGTGCCAGCAGCCCCATCCTTTCGCCCAAGCAGTTCTTC. Translation: CASSPILSPKQFF.

This clone was seen at least ten times. The chain recombines TRBV7-2 with TRBJ2-7, with D perhaps TRBD1 or TRBD2 (5 bases each). CDR1 is SGHTA and CDR2 is FQGNSA in the germline V gene. The CDR3 loop spans 17 amino acids. The ends were cut back, 2 bases at V and 0 bases at J, with 17 bases in the middle. The CDR3 region is CASSLRARGISSYEQYF. The CDR3, as DNA: TGTGCCAGCAGCTTAAGGGCCCGGGGCATTAGCTCCTACGAGCAGTACTTC.

The genes are TRBV3-1 and TRBJ2-1, with a tentative D call TRBD2 (6 bases). V was pared by 7 bases and J by 10 bases, with 23 bases between. This CDR3 is 15 amino acids long. CDR1 and CDR2 from the germline V gene are LGHDT and YNNKEL (reference sequence). The CDR3, as DNA: TGTGCCAGCAACCTCCGTTACGGAGGCGGAGGGGAGCAGTTCTTC. Protein product: CASNLRYGGGGEQFF.

This clone was seen repeatedly, ten times or more. The rearrangement uses TRBV5-1 and TRBJ2-7; D remains unclear. Germline V lookup: CDR1 SGHRS, CDR2 YFSETQ. The V and J ends lost 0 bases and 2 bases respectively, with 6 bases between them. This CDR3 region has 13 residues. CDR3 sequence reads: CASSLDLAYEQYF. CDR3 sequence (DNA): TGCGCCAGCAGCTTGGATCTTGCCTACGAGCAGTACTTC.

A note on this clone: Being one base from a much bigger clone, this may be a read error. The chain has TRBV7-6 and TRBJ1-4; D is unclear. Germline CDR1 reads SGHVS; CDR2 reads FNYEAQ. This CDR3 has 14 amino acids. CDR3 DNA sequence: TGTGTCAGCAGCCCAACGGTCCTCAATGAAAAACTGTTTTTT. Encoded protein: CVSSPTVLNEKLFF.

Worth noting for this clone: One junction end does not reproduce the germline sequence, and a read error may be involved. This chain joins TRBV6-2 or TRBV6-3 and TRBJ2-7; the D gene is possibly TRBD1 (5 bases). The length of the CDR3 is 17 residues. The germline V gene encodes CDR1 MNHEY and CDR2 SVGEGT. The CDR3 reads CASSCSILGKGLDEKYF. As DNA, the CDR3 is TGTGCCAGCAGTTGCTCGATATTAGGAAAGGGGCTCGACGAGAAGTACTTC.

There are a few counts of this clone. The rearrangement joins TRBV10-3 to TRBJ2-3; no clear D gene. The CDR3 is made up of 13 amino acids. The V gene lost 3 bases and the J gene lost 5 bases, with 9 bases spanning the gap. Germline CDR1 reads ENHRY; CDR2 reads SYGVKD. CDR3 sequence: CAISDSAGDTQYF. The DNA for the CDR3 is TGTGCCATCAGTGATTCGGCTGGAGATACGCAGTATTTT.

The chain is built from TRBV7-9 and TRBJ2-7; a possible D gene is TRBD2 (6 bases). Germline V gives CDR1 SEHNR, CDR2 FQNEAQ (reference sequence). The CDR3 extends over 14 amino acids. Trimming took off 1 base at V and 2 bases at J, with 9 bases between the two ends. In DNA, the CDR3 is TGTGCCAGCAGCTTAGGGCCGGGAGCCTACGAGCAGTACTTC. Residues: CASSLGPGAYEQYF.

This clone was seen more than once but under ten times. The V and J genes are TRBV6-1 and TRBJ2-6, with no clear D. The CDR3 totals 15 residues. V gave up 1 base and J gave up 7 bases, with 11 bases separating them. From germline, CDR1 is MNHNS and CDR2 SASEGT. CDR3 nucleotide sequence: TGTGCCAGCAGTGAAGAGGTAACCTGTGCCAACGTCCTGACTTTC. It specifies CASSEEVTCANVLTF.

This clone was counted ten times or more. J is TRBJ2-3 and V is TRBV3-1, with no clear D. The V gene lost 1 base and the J gene lost 3 bases, with 17 bases spanning the gap. Germline V gives CDR1 LGHDT, CDR2 YNNKEL (reference sequence). The CDR3 length is 17 residues. CDR3 loop: CASSQARWGLQTDTQYF. CDR3 sequence (DNA): TGTGCCAGCAGCCAAGCAAGATGGGGTTTACAGACAGATACGCAGTATTTT.

This chain connects TRBV20-1 to TRBJ2-2; TRBD2 aligns across 9 bases. CDR1 DFQATT and CDR2 SNEGSKA come from the germline V gene (reference sequence). Germline trimming cut 6 bases from V and 4 bases from J; bases unmatched to any gene: 9. The CDR3 extends over 15 amino acids. CDR3 protein: CSALWAGGITGELFF. CDR3 sequence (DNA): TGCAGTGCCCTCTGGGCGGGAGGGATCACCGGGGAGCTGTTTTTT.

This rearrangement joins TRBV18 to TRBJ2-1, with TRBD2 as a possible D gene (5 bases). Trimming left V 1 base short and J 7 bases short, with 5 bases between. The CDR3 contains 12 residues. CDR1 is KGHSH and CDR2 is LQKENI in the germline V gene. In nucleotides, the CDR3 is TGTGCCAGCTCACCACGGGAGAATGAGCAGTTCTTC. It codes for CASSPRENEQFF.